This TCR beta chain derives from a study of regulatory T cells in long-lasting Graves disease. Background on the study: For under 3 months, newly diagnosed Graves' patients had been taking antithyroid drugs.

With V trimmed by 0 bases and J by 4 bases, 9 bases remained unmatched. Per the germline V gene, CDR1 is SGDLS and CDR2 is YYNGEE. This CDR3 comprises 17 residues. The time point is: newly diagnosed GD, antithyroid drugs for less than 3 months. After RNA was extracted from PBMCs, the TCR library was made from it. Combining iRepertoire HTBI primers with Arm-PCR of CDR3 regions, the authors built TCR beta libraries. From the multiplex PCR reads, TCRdb called clonotypes with MiXCR, one entry per CDR3 protein. There are some 400,000 distinct CDR3 sequences in the sample; more than 12% occur only once, and approximately 15% lies in the top ten. These same data were also listed under a study on T cells in Graves' hyperthyroidism and ophthalmopathy. That source reports: No ophthalmopathy progression within 18 months constituted stable Graves' hyperthyroidism.

This clonotype was obtained from a woman in her 30s with Graves disease. The starting material was peripheral blood mononuclear cells (PBMCs), obtained at new diagnosis, from a patient treated with antithyroid drugs. The rearrangement joins TRBV9 to TRBJ2-2; TRBD2 aligns across 7 bases. CDR3 loop: CASSVAVAGAGTGELFF. CDR3 bases: TGTGCCAGCAGCGTAGCGGTTGCGGGAGCCGGCACCGGGGAGCTGTTTTTT.